This T cell receptor beta chain was obtained from a study of cytomegalovirus exposure and HLA in healthy donors. Findings and limits, study-wide: Roughly even sequencing depth across donors was the assumption behind the presence/absence analyses. When a later analysis compared HLA-associated TCR beta chains with equally common others, the HLA-associated chains turned out to be more clonally expanded and to have lower generation probabilities. In most subjects, TCR beta sequences reportedly gave accurate predictions of HLA-A and HLA-B alleles.

J gave up 3 bases and V 4 bases, and 11 bases lay outside the gene matches. This CDR3 comprises 17 residues. Germline lookup yields CDR1 PRHDT and CDR2 FYEKMQ (reference sequence). Of note for this clone: The antigen is not known.

In the PCR, 60 Vbeta and 13 Jbeta primers were used. Sequenced by immunoSEQ multiplex PCR; TCRdb stores in-frame clones only, minus some. In all, the sample yields fewer than 200,000 clones. The sequencing sample was made of PBMCs. The rearrangement joins TRBV13 to TRBJ2-3; TRBD2 matches 9 bases. The TCR sequence derives from a woman aged 55-70 years in good health and CMV-seronegative. CDR3 in DNA: TGTGCCAGCAGCTCCGAGGGGCGGGGGGGTGCTACAGATACGCAGTATTTT. It yields the protein CASSSEGRGGATDTQYF.